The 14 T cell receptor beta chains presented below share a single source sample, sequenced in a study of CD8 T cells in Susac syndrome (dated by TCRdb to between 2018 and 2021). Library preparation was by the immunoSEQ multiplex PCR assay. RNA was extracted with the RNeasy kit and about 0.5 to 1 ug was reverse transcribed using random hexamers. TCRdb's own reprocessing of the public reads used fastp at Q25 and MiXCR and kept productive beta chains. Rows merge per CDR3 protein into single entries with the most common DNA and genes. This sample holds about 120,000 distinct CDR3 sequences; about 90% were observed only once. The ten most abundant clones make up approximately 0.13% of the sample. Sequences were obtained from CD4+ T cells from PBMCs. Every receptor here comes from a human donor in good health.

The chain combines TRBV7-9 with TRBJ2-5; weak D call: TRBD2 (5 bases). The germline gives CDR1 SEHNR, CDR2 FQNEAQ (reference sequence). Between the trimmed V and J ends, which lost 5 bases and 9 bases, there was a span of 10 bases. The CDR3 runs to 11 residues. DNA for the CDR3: TGTGCCAGCAGCCCTAGCTGGGCCCAGTACTTC. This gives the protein CASSPSWAQYF.

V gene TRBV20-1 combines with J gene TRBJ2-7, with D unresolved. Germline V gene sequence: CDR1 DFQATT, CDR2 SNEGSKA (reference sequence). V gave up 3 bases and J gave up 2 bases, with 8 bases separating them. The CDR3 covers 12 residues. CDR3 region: CSARSFAYEQYF. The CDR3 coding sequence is TGCAGTGCTAGGTCCTTTGCCTACGAGCAGTACTTC.

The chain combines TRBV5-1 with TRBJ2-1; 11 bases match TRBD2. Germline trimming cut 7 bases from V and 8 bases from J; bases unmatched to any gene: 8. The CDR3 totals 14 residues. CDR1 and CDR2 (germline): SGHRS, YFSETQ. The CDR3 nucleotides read TGCGCCAGCGTATATAGCGGGGGGGCGGATGAGCAGTTCTTC. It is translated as CASVYSGGADEQFF.

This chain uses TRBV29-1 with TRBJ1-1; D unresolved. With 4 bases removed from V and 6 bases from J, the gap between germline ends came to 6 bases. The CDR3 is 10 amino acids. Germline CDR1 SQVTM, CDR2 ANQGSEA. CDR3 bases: TGCAGCGTTGGTGCCTCTGAAGCTTTCTTT. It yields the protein CSVGASEAFF.

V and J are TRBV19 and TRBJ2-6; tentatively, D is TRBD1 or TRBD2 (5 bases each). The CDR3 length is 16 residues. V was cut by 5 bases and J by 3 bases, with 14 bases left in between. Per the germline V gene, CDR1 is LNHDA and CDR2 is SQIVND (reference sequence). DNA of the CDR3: TGTGCCAGTAGTTCACGGGGCGCGTTTGGGGCCAACGTCCTGACTTTC. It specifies CASSSRGAFGANVLTF.

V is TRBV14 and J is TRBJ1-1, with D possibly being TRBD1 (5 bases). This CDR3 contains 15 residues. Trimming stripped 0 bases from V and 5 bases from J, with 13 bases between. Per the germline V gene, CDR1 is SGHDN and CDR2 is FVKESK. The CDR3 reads CASSQETMGETEAFF. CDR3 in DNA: TGTGCCAGCAGCCAAGAAACCATGGGGGAGACTGAAGCTTTCTTT. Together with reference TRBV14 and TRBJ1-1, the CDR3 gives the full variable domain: EAGVTQFPSHSVIEKGQTVTLRCDPISGHDNLYWYRRVMGKEIKFLLHFVKESKQDESGMPNNRFLAERTGGTYSTLKVQPAELEDSGVYFCASSQETMGETEAFFGQGTRLTVV.

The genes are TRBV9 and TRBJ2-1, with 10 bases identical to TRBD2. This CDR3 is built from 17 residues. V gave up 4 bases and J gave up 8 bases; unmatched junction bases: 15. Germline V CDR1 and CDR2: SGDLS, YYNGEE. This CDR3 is CASSQYRWSGGADEQFF. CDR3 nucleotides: TGTGCCAGCAGCCAATATCGGTGGAGCGGGGGGGCGGATGAGCAGTTCTTC.

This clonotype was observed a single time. The CDR3 DNA reads as TGTGCCAGCAGCCGAGGGACAGGGAACTATGGCTACACCTTC. Encoded protein: CASSRGTGNYGYTF. V usage is TRBV7-2 and J usage is TRBJ1-2; TRBD1 matches 9 bases. Germline V gives CDR1 SGHTA, CDR2 FQGNSA. This CDR3 region has 14 residues. With 5 bases clipped from V and 2 bases from J, the junction kept 3 bases outside the gene matches.

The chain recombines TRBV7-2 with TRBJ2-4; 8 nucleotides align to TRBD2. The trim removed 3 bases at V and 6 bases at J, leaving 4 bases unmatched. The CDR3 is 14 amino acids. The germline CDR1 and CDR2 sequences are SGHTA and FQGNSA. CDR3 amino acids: CASSLETSVNIQYF. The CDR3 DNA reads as TGTGCCAGCAGCTTGGAGACTAGCGTAAACATTCAGTACTTC.

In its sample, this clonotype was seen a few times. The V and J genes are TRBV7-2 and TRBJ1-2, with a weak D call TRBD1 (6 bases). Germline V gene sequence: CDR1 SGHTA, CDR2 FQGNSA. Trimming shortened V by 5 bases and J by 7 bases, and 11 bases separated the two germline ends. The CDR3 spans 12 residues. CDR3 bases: TGTGCCAGCAGCGGCCGGACAGCTGGCTACACCTTC. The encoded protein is CASSGRTAGYTF.

CDR3: CASSSAGRSGYTF. CDR3 nucleotide sequence: TGCGCCAGCAGCTCCGCTGGGAGATCCGGCTACACCTTC. V usage is TRBV5-1 and J usage is TRBJ1-2, with D uncertain. The ends were cut back, 3 bases at V and 8 bases at J, with 14 bases in the middle. Germline-derived CDR1 and CDR2 are SGHRS and YFSETQ. The CDR3 is 13 residues long.

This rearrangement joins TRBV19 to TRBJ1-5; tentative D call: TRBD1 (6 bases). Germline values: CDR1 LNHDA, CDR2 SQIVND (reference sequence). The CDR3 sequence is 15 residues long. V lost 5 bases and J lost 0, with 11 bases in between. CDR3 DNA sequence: TGTGCCAGTAGTCTACAGGGCCTTAGCAATCAGCCCCAGCATTTT. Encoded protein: CASSLQGLSNQPQHF.

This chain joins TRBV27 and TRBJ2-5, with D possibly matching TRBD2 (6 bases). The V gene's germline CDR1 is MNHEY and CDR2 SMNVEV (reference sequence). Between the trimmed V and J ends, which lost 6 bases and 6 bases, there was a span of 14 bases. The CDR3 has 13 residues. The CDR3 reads CASSPEGRKTQYF. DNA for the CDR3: TGTGCCAGCAGCCCGGAGGGGCGAAAGACCCAGTACTTC.

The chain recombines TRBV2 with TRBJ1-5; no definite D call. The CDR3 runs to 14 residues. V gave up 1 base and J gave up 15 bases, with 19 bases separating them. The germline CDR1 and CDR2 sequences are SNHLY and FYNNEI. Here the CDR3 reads CASSEVAVSRRWHF. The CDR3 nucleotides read TGTGCCAGCAGTGAAGTAGCAGTGAGCCGGCGATGGCATTTT.